The rows below give T cell receptor beta chains drawn from one sample of a study of beta chain features in type 1 diabetes. TCRdb's copy holds only in-frame clones and misses some; the assay was immunoSEQ multiplex PCR. This sample has about 400,000 clones, with roughly an eighth found just once. Specimen: naive CD4+ T cells from blood. The receptor source for this set is a woman in her late teens or twenties with type 1 diabetes. Each CDR3 is given with its conserved first and last residue. Fields, in order: clone size, J gene, V gene, CDR3 protein. Size is stated for part of the rows, as once, few or many counts, or as a class when the clone is expanded.

size: NA; J: TRBJ1-5; V: TRBV5-1; CDR3: CASSLAGQPQHF
size: few; J: TRBJ2-7; V: TRBV4-3; CDR3: CASSLRQDSYEQYF
size: NA; J: TRBJ2-7; V: TRBV4-2; CDR3: CASSQERTSGSYEQYF
size: NA; J: TRBJ2-4; V: TRBV7-9; CDR3: CASSPNDRVVKNIQYF
size: NA; J: TRBJ2-7; V: TRBV5-6; CDR3: CASSLGQGLYYEQYF
size: few; J: TRBJ2-3; V: TRBV4-3; CDR3: CASSQEERGRSTDTQYF
size: few; J: TRBJ2-7; V: TRBV7-2; CDR3: CASSEQASVGYEQYF
size: few; J: TRBJ2-7; V: TRBV7-2; CDR3: CASSYYGGDYEQYF
size: once; J: TRBJ2-5; V: TRBV4-1; CDR3: CASSPTLGQQQETQYF
size: few; J: TRBJ2-3; V: TRBV25-1; CDR3: CASSELAGGLTDTQYF
size: NA; J: TRBJ1-1; V: TRBV11-2; CDR3: CASSLQGGTEAFF
size: NA; J: TRBJ1-6; V: TRBV18; CDR3: CASSQQSYNSPLHF
size: few; J: TRBJ2-3; V: TRBV30; CDR3: CAWGGTSGTDTQYF
size: NA; J: TRBJ2-1; V: TRBV5-1; CDR3: CASSLTNEQFF
size: few; J: TRBJ2-7; V: TRBV7-2; CDR3: CASSPGLAGAYEQYF
size: NA; J: TRBJ2-7; V: TRBV20-1; CDR3: CSALRLDEQYF
size: NA; J: TRBJ1-4; V: TRBV7-8; CDR3: CASSRPGLQNEKLFF
size: NA; J: TRBJ2-7; V: TRBV6-5; CDR3: CASSNPSGVRYEQYF
size: NA; J: TRBJ2-4; V: TRBV27; CDR3: CASSFLSGGFQYF
size: few; J: TRBJ2-3; V: TRBV10-3; CDR3: CAISPDSGSTDTQYF
size: NA; J: TRBJ1-1; V: TRBV9; CDR3: CASSVQGHTEAFF
size: once; J: TRBJ2-7; V: TRBV7-2; CDR3: CASSNFRWEGIGYEQYF
size: few; J: TRBJ2-5; V: TRBV4-3; CDR3: CASSQDRGRSETQYF
size: NA; J: TRBJ1-1; V: TRBV7-9; CDR3: CASSTQAVNTEAFF
size: NA; J: TRBJ1-4; V: TRBV2; CDR3: CASLRDPGGKLFF
size: NA; J: TRBJ2-7; V: TRBV7-8; CDR3: CASSLGPLYEQYF
size: once; J: TRBJ1-5; V: TRBV29-1; CDR3: CSVRGNNQPQHF
size: few; J: TRBJ2-5; V: TRBV5-4; CDR3: CASSRQGLSQETQYF
size: NA; J: TRBJ2-3; V: TRBV29-1; CDR3: CSAEQSSTDTQYF
size: NA; J: TRBJ2-7; V: TRBV7-9; CDR3: CASSPGLAEPYEQYF
size: few; J: TRBJ2-1; V: TRBV4-3; CDR3: CASSQHRPGTSGNNEQFF
size: few; J: TRBJ1-6; V: TRBV5-1; CDR3: CASSNKQGKESPLHF
size: few; J: TRBJ2-3; V: TRBV7-2; CDR3: CASSSPGGLTDTQYF
size: NA; J: TRBJ1-5; V: TRBV12-5; CDR3: CASGVRGEQPQHF
size: few; J: TRBJ2-3; V: TRBV29-1; CDR3: CSVVPGTDTQYF
size: NA; J: TRBJ1-4; V: TRBV7-9; CDR3: CASSTRTGVFEKLFF
size: few; J: TRBJ2-7; V: TRBV5-6; CDR3: CASSSMERHSYEQYF
size: few; J: TRBJ2-1; V: TRBV5-4; CDR3: CASSVELAGAYNEQFF
size: once; J: TRBJ2-7; V: TRBV7-9; CDR3: CASSPLLDRTYEQYF
size: NA; J: TRBJ1-4; V: TRBV25-1; CDR3: CASSEIQGKLFF
size: NA; J: TRBJ2-1; V: TRBV28; CDR3: CASSSTGRTSGIYNEQFF